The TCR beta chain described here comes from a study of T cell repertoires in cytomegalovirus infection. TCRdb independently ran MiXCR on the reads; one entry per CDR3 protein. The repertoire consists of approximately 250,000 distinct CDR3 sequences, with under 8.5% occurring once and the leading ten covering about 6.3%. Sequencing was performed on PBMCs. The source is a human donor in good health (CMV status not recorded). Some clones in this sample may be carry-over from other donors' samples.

CDR3 region: CASSSRRGAGYNEQFF. CDR3 nucleotide sequence: TGTGCCAGCAGCTCCAGACGGGGGGCCGGGTACAATGAGCAGTTCTTC. V gene TRBV5-5 combines with J gene TRBJ2-1; D might be TRBD2 (7 bases). From germline, CDR1 is SGHKS and CDR2 YYEKEE (reference sequence). The CDR3 contains 16 residues. V lost 3 bases to trimming and J lost 4 bases, with 17 bases between them.